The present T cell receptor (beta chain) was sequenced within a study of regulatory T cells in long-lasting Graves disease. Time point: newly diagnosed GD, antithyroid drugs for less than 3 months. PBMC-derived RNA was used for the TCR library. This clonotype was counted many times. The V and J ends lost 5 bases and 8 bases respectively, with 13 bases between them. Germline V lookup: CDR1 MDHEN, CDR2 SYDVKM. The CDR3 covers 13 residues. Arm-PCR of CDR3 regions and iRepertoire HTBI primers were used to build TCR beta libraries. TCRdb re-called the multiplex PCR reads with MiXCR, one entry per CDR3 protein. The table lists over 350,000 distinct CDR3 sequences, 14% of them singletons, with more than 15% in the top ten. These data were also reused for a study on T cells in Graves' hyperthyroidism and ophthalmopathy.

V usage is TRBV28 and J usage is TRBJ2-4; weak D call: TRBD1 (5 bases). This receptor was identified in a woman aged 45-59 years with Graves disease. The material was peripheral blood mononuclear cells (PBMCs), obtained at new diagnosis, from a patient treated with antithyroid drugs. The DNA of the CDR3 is TGTGCCAGCAGTCCTTTCCTAGGGGACATTCAGTACTTC. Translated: CASSPFLGDIQYF.